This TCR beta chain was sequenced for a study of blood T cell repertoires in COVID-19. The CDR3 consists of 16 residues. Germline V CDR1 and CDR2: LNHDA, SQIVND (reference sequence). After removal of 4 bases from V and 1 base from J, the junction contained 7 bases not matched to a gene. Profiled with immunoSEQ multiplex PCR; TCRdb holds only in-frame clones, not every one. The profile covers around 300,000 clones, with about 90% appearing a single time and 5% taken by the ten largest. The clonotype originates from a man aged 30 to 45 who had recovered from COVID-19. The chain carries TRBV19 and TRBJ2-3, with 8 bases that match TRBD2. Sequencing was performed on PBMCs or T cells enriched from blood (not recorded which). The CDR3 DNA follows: TGTGCCAGTAGTAGTCAGCGGGGGACGCGCACAGATACGCAGTATTTT. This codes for CASSSQRGTRTDTQYF.